This T cell receptor beta chain stems from a study of shared clonotypes between healthy human individuals. In the study overall: A couple of women and a few men aged 18 to 49 made up the donors.

Overall study results and limits: There were few donors, and this limited the genetic and exposure-history diversity represented.

Every contributor of samples was a Caucasian grown-up residing in Nashville, Tennessee. About this clone: Antigen unknown.

Measured with immunoSEQ multiplex PCR; TCRdb has only the in-frame clones, and not every one. The repertoire includes nearly 1 million clones, 76% of them detected once, and about 1.5% sits in the top ten. Specimen: memory CD4+ T cells sorted from blood. Subset specified: CD45RA-negative fraction. The TCR originated in a man younger than 35 in good health.

The CDR3 DNA reads as TGTGCCAGCTCACCAGGTCTGGAAACCTACGAGCAGTACTTC. Its translation is CASSPGLETYEQYF. The chain uses TRBV18 and TRBJ2-7; no firm D call. This CDR3 is built from 14 residues. Trimming removed 2 bases at V and 2 bases at J, with 10 bases between. CDR1 and CDR2 from the germline V gene are KGHSH and LQKENI.